These 30 T cell receptor beta chains were all obtained from the same sample, sequenced in a study of T-cell memory formation after mild COVID-19. A single record per CDR3 protein comes from TCRdb applying MiXCR to the 5' RACE reads. The table includes 400,000 to 500,000 distinct CDR3 sequences, roughly 18% detected once. The sequenced material came from PBMCs or a T cell subset sorted from them (not recorded which). These receptors were taken from a man aged 18 to 29 who had mild COVID-19 (a few samples of this study predate the infection). Cell type and time point are not known.

The chain has TRBV12-3 or TRBV12-4 and TRBJ1-5; D gene ambiguous. The CDR3 spans 14 residues. Deletions cut 5 bases from V and 2 bases from J, with 10 bases between. The CDR3 coding sequence is TGTGCCAGCAGTGACACAGCAGGCAATCAGCCCCAGCATTTT. It specifies CASSDTAGNQPQHF.

The chain is built from TRBV12-3 or TRBV12-4 and TRBJ2-3; 12 positions match TRBD1. V lost 3 bases to trimming and J lost 5 bases; unmatched junction nucleotides: 3. The CDR3 is made up of 15 amino acids. CDR3 residues: CASSFGTGGVDTQYF. In DNA, the CDR3 is TGTGCCAGCAGTTTCGGGACAGGGGGCGTAGATACGCAGTATTTT.

The chain carries TRBV7-2 and TRBJ1-1, with D perhaps TRBD1 (5 bases). The germline V gene encodes CDR1 SGHTA and CDR2 FQGNSA. CDR3 length: 14 amino acids. V lost 2 bases, J lost 4 bases, and 11 bases lay in between. The CDR3 sequence: CASSLRMGGTEAFF. The CDR3 DNA sequence: TGTGCCAGCAGCTTACGCATGGGGGGCACTGAAGCTTTCTTT.

This clonotype has more than one count but fewer than ten. The rearrangement joins TRBV4-1 to TRBJ2-3, with D unclear. Germline V gene data show CDR1 as MGHRA and CDR2 as YSYEKL. With 0 bases removed from V and 2 bases from J, the gap between germline ends came to 18 bases. The CDR3 runs to 18 residues. The DNA of the CDR3 is TGCGCCAGCAGCCAAGAAAGTAGGCGTGTACAATTCACAGATACGCAGTATTTT. It yields the protein CASSQESRRVQFTDTQYF.

The V gene is TRBV20-1, the J gene TRBJ1-1; D unclear. V gave up 1 base and J gave up 8 bases, with 14 bases separating them. Germline V lookup: CDR1 DFQATT, CDR2 SNEGSKA (reference sequence). The CDR3 is 13 amino acids. CDR3 in amino acids: CSARAIEGLEAFF. The CDR3 DNA sequence: TGCAGTGCTAGAGCCATAGAGGGCTTGGAAGCTTTCTTT.

This clonotype was recorded many times. J is TRBJ1-6 and V is TRBV5-1, with 8 bases matching TRBD1. V dropped 4 bases and J dropped 7; count of bases not matched to a gene: 7. CDR3 length equals 15 residues. Germline CDR1 SGHRS, CDR2 YFSETQ. The CDR3 sequence: CASSRGQGGNSPLHF. CDR3 DNA: TGCGCCAGCAGCCGTGGACAGGGTGGCAATTCACCCCTCCACTTT.

This clonotype was found a few times. This chain connects TRBV6-6 to TRBJ1-1; D is uncertain. This CDR3 has 10 residues. V gave up 5 bases and J gave up 10 bases, with 8 bases separating them. The germline CDR1 and CDR2 sequences are MNHNY and SVGAGI (reference sequence). The CDR3 sequence: CASSAFAAFF. The CDR3, as DNA: TGTGCCAGCAGTGCCTTCGCAGCTTTCTTT.

This clonotype was seen more than once but under ten times. This rearrangement joins TRBV21-1 to TRBJ2-7; TRBD1, the table's D call, lacks a check against the DNA. TRBV21-1 is noted as a pseudogene. The CDR3 has 16 residues. CDR3 residues: CASTLPTGPLSYEQYF. Here the CDR3 DNA reads TGTGCCAGCACCCTTCCGACAGGGCCCCTTTCCTACGAGCAGTACTTC.

This clonotype was picked up a small number of times. V usage is TRBV9 and J usage is TRBJ1-1, with TRBD1 identical over 8 bases. The CDR3 length is 14 residues. The germline gives CDR1 SGDLS, CDR2 YYNGEE. The ends lost 4 bases at V and 1 base at J; junction bases unmatched: 3. The CDR3 is CASSPGQENTEAFF. The CDR3 nucleotides are TGTGCCAGCAGCCCGGGACAGGAGAACACTGAAGCTTTCTTT.

The V and J genes are TRBV7-3 and TRBJ2-3; 7 bases agree with TRBD2. Per the germline V gene, CDR1 is SGHTA and CDR2 is FQGTGA. Unmatched junction bases numbered 11, after V lost 5 bases and J lost 3 bases. The CDR3 is made up of 16 amino acids. CDR3 nucleotides: TGTGCCAGCAGCCAACGACACCGGGACTATACAGATACGCAGTATTTT. Amino acid sequence: CASSQRHRDYTDTQYF.

This chain joins TRBV5-1 and TRBJ2-7; tentatively, D is TRBD2 (5 bases). Germline assignment: CDR1 SGHRS and CDR2 YFSETQ. The V and J ends lost 0 bases and 7 bases respectively, with 14 bases between them. The CDR3 consists of 14 residues. The CDR3 nucleotides are TGCGCCAGCAGCTTGGCGGGGTCTGCAAGGGAGCAGTACTTC. This gives the protein CASSLAGSAREQYF.

The chain joins TRBV5-1 to TRBJ1-4; a weak D match, TRBD1 (6 bases). The ends were cut back, 1 base at V and 8 bases at J, with 21 bases in the middle. CDR1 SGHRS and CDR2 YFSETQ come from the germline V gene. The CDR3 totals 17 residues. The CDR3 region is CASSLRVRRGPEEKLFF. CDR3 nucleotides: TGCGCCAGCAGCTTGAGGGTTCGGCGGGGGCCAGAGGAAAAACTGTTTTTT.

There are a few counts of this clonotype. The chain has TRBV30 and TRBJ1-2; 10 nucleotides agree with TRBD1. The CDR3 runs to 15 residues. Germline V gene sequence: CDR1 GTSNPN, CDR2 SVGIG (reference sequence). V dropped 0 bases and J dropped 2; count of bases not matched to a gene: 3. The CDR3 DNA sequence: TGTGCCTGGAGTGTAGGGGGACAGGGGAACTATGGCTACACCTTC. It translates to CAWSVGGQGNYGYTF.

This clonotype appeared a few times. J is TRBJ1-1 and V is TRBV13, with D possibly matching TRBD1 (5 bases). This CDR3 has 11 amino acids. Trimming stripped 5 bases from V and 11 bases from J, with 12 bases between. Germline V CDR1 and CDR2: PRHDT, FYEKMQ (reference sequence). CDR3: CASSVQVVAFF. DNA for the CDR3: TGTGCCAGCAGCGTACAGGTCGTCGCTTTCTTT.

The rearrangement uses TRBV20-1 and TRBJ2-3; D could derive from TRBD1 or TRBD2 (5 bases each). CDR3 size: 12 residues. Germline lookup yields CDR1 DFQATT and CDR2 SNEGSKA (reference sequence). V was trimmed by 2 bases and J by 6 bases, leaving 9 bases between them. CDR3 DNA: TGCAGTGCTAGATGGGGCGGGGATACGCAGTATTTT. This translates into CSARWGGDTQYF.

The rearrangement links TRBV6-2 or TRBV6-3 to TRBJ2-1; 9 bases match TRBD2. V lost 6 bases to trimming and J lost 7 bases; unmatched junction nucleotides: 10. Germline CDR1 MNHEY, CDR2 SVGEGT. This CDR3 contains 15 residues. CDR3 region: CASSPRAGGQNEQFF. The DNA for the CDR3 is TGTGCCAGCAGCCCACGGGCGGGGGGGCAAAATGAGCAGTTCTTC.

The chain links TRBV12-3 or TRBV12-4 to TRBJ2-1, with 7 nucleotides matching TRBD1. This CDR3 has 15 amino acids. The V and J ends lost 5 bases and 8 bases, in that order; junction bases with no gene match: 12. The CDR3 DNA is TGTGCCAGCAGTAGTCTTTACAGGGGTCCGGATGAGCAGTTCTTC. Residues: CASSSLYRGPDEQFF.

The chain links TRBV4-3 to TRBJ2-1; D is possibly TRBD2 (7 bases). The length of the CDR3 is 19 residues. Trimming shortened V by 0 bases and J by 6 bases, and 24 bases separated the two germline ends. Per germline, CDR1 LGHNA and CDR2 YSLEER. The DNA of the CDR3 is TGCGCCAGCAGCCAAGATCAGGCACTAGCTGGGGGAGGGGGCAATGAGCAGTTCTTC. It codes for CASSQDQALAGGGGNEQFF.

The V and J genes are TRBV4-1 and TRBJ1-1; the D is unclear. The V and J ends lost 4 bases and 1 base respectively, with 10 bases between them. Germline values: CDR1 MGHRA, CDR2 YSYEKL. The length of the CDR3 is 14 residues. The CDR3 DNA is TGCGCCAGCAGCCCGGCCGTAGCGAACACTGAAGCTTTCTTT. It specifies CASSPAVANTEAFF.

The CDR3 bases are TGTGCCAGCAGTTTTCTACTAGCGGGCAGGGAGACCCAGTACTTC. Amino acids: CASSFLLAGRETQYF. The chain is built from TRBV12-3 or TRBV12-4 and TRBJ2-5; 9 bases map to TRBD2. With 3 bases clipped from V and 5 bases from J, the junction kept 7 bases outside the gene matches. The CDR3 length is 15 residues.

V and J are TRBV5-1 and TRBJ2-2; TRBD1 matches at 7 bases. Per the germline V gene, CDR1 is SGHRS and CDR2 is YFSETQ. The CDR3 is 15 residues long. V was clipped by 2 bases and J by 5 bases; unmatched bases: 6. The CDR3 is CASSFSGQQTGELFF. CDR3 sequence (DNA): TGCGCCAGCAGCTTTTCGGGACAGCAAACCGGGGAGCTGTTTTTT.

In its sample, this clonotype was seen many times. In DNA, the CDR3 is TGCGCCAGCAGCCAAGATAGGAGCCCGCAGGTTGGCACTGAAGCTTTCTTT. Its protein product is CASSQDRSPQVGTEAFF. The V and J genes are TRBV4-1 and TRBJ1-1; no clear D gene. Per germline, CDR1 MGHRA and CDR2 YSYEKL. V dropped 0 bases and J dropped 4 bases, with 18 bases sitting between them. The CDR3 length is 17 residues.

The chain carries TRBV18 and TRBJ2-2; D not certain. Deletions cut 3 bases from V and 2 bases from J, with 10 bases between. CDR1 is KGHSH and CDR2 is LQKENI in the germline V gene. There are 15 residues in the CDR3. The CDR3, as DNA: TGTGCCAGCTCACCTTTGGCAGGCAACACCGGGGAGCTGTTTTTT. Translated: CASSPLAGNTGELFF.

V is TRBV5-5 and J is TRBJ2-1, with 9 positions matching TRBD2. Germline trimming cut 4 bases from V and 5 bases from J; bases unmatched to any gene: 7. The CDR3 has 15 amino acids. The V gene's germline CDR1 is SGHKS and CDR2 YYEKEE (reference sequence). The CDR3 coding sequence is TGTGCCAGCAGCCCTGTGGTAGCGGGGGACAATGAGCAGTTCTTC. Its translation: CASSPVVAGDNEQFF.

This chain joins TRBV24-1 and TRBJ2-7; D gene unclear. V dropped 4 bases and J dropped 5 bases, with 11 bases sitting between them. This CDR3 region has 13 residues. The germline gives CDR1 KGHDR, CDR2 SFDVKD. CDR3: CATSDPPRDEQYF. CDR3 in DNA: TGTGCCACCAGTGACCCCCCAAGGGACGAGCAGTACTTC.

CDR3 in amino acids: CASSLYVRVGTDTQYF. The CDR3 DNA is TGTGCCAGCAGTTTATATGTGCGGGTCGGCACAGATACGCAGTATTTT. The chain combines TRBV28 with TRBJ2-3; D perhaps matches TRBD2 (5 bases). Trimming shortened V by 1 base and J by 1 base, and 12 bases separated the two germline ends. There are 16 residues in the CDR3. Looked up from germline, CDR1 is MDHEN and CDR2 is SYDVKM.

V is TRBV9 and J is TRBJ1-3, with a possible D match to TRBD1 (6 bases). The CDR3 length is 18 residues. Germline loops: CDR1 SGDLS, CDR2 YYNGEE. Trimming pared 4 bases from V and 3 bases from J, leaving 23 bases between. CDR3 sequence: CASSLSPGTIASGNTIYF. The CDR3 DNA is TGTGCCAGCAGCCTCTCCCCCGGGACAATCGCAAGTGGAAACACCATATATTTT.

J is TRBJ2-2 and V is TRBV6-5; no clear D gene. The CDR3 is 13 residues long. Looked up from germline, CDR1 is MNHEY and CDR2 is SVGAGI. V was clipped by 2 bases and J by 7 bases, with 8 bases between them. CDR3 in DNA: TGTGCCAGCAGTTACGTCACAAACGGGGAGCTGTTTTTT. Translation gives CASSYVTNGELFF.

V gene TRBV7-9 combines with J gene TRBJ1-5; no definite D call. Trimming cost V 1 base and J 2 bases, with 12 bases left between them. Looked up from germline, CDR1 is SEHNR and CDR2 is FQNEAQ (reference sequence). The CDR3 runs to 16 residues. The CDR3 DNA reads TGTGCCAGCAGCTTAGTTAGCGGGGAGGGCAATCAGCCCCAGCATTTT. It codes for CASSLVSGEGNQPQHF.

This clonotype was counted only a few times. The J gene is TRBJ2-7, the V gene TRBV4-2; TRBD2 is a possible D gene (6 bases). The V and J ends lost 0 bases and 4 bases respectively, with 13 bases between them. Germline lookup yields CDR1 LGHNA and CDR2 YNFKEQ. The CDR3 contains 15 residues. The CDR3 nucleotides are TGTGCCAGCAGCCAAGAGCGGCTAGCGTTTTACGAGCAGTACTTC. It specifies CASSQERLAFYEQYF.